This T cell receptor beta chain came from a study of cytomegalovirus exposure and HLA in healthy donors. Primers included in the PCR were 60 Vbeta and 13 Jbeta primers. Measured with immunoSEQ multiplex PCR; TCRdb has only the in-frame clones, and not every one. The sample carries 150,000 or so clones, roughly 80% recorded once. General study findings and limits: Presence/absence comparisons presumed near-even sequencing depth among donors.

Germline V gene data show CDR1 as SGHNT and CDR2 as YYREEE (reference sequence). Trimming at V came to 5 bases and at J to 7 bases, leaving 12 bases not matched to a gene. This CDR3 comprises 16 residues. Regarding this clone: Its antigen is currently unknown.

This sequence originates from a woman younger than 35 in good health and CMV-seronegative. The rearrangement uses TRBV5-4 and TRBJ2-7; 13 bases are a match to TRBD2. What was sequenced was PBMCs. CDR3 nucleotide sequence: TGTGCCAGCAGACCTGGGACTAGCGGGGTATCGGGGGAGCAGTACTTC. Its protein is CASRPGTSGVSGEQYF. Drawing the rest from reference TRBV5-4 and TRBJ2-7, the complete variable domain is ETGVTQSPTHLIKTRGQQVTLRCSSQSGHNTVSWYQQALGQGPQFIFQYYREEENGRGNFPPRFSGLQFPNYSSELNVNALELDDSALYLCASRPGTSGVSGEQYFGPGTRLTVT.